The 21 T cell receptor beta chains reported below all come from one sample, sequenced in a study of cytomegalovirus exposure and HLA in healthy donors. Use of 60 Vbeta and 13 Jbeta primers characterized the PCR. Measured with immunoSEQ multiplex PCR; TCRdb has only the in-frame clones, and not every one. The sample lists about 170,000 clones; 62% were seen once. Sample: PBMCs. These TCRs come from a middle-aged man in good health and CMV-seronegative.

A single count supports this clone. V gene TRBV7-8 combines with J gene TRBJ2-1; no clear D. The CDR3 has 15 residues. Germline V lookup: CDR1 SGHVS, CDR2 FQNEAQ. The V and J ends lost 4 bases and 7 bases respectively, with 17 bases between them. The CDR3, as DNA: TGTGCCAGCAGCTCCCCGCCGTGGGTGCGGAATGAGCAGTTCTTC. Its protein product is CASSSPPWVRNEQFF. The full variable domain, completed using reference TRBV7-8 and TRBJ2-1, is GAGVSQSPRYKVAKRGQDVALRCDPISGHVSLFWYQQALGQGPEFLTYFQNEAQLDKSGLPSDRFFAERPEGSVSTLKIQRTQQEDSAVYLCASSSPPWVRNEQFFGPGTRLTVL.

V and J are TRBV5-1 and TRBJ2-1, with D tentatively TRBD2 (6 bases). The CDR3 has 16 residues. V gave up 4 bases and J gave up 4 bases, with 18 bases separating them. Germline V lookup: CDR1 SGHRS, CDR2 YFSETQ. The CDR3 sequence: CASSPEGGARYNEQFF. The DNA for the CDR3 is TGCGCCAGCAGCCCGGAAGGCGGGGCCAGGTACAATGAGCAGTTCTTC.

This clone was recorded a few times. The V gene is TRBV5-1, the J gene TRBJ2-1; 7 bases match TRBD2. CDR3 length equals 16 residues. V dropped 0 bases and J dropped 5; count of bases not matched to a gene: 8. The germline V gene encodes CDR1 SGHRS and CDR2 YFSETQ. In DNA form, the CDR3 reads TGCGCCAGCAGCTTGGAGGCGACTAGCAGAAACAATGAGCAGTTCTTC. Its protein product is CASSLEATSRNNEQFF.

The chain employs TRBV30 and TRBJ2-3, with 8 bases aligning to TRBD2. This CDR3 has 14 residues. Trimming at V came to 8 bases and at J to 0 bases, leaving 7 bases not matched to a gene. Germline assignment: CDR1 GTSNPN and CDR2 SVGIG (reference sequence). The CDR3 region is CARSGGGSTDTQYF. In DNA, the CDR3 is TGTGCCCGGTCCGGGGGGGGGAGCACAGATACGCAGTATTTT.

This clone was observed a handful of times. V and J are TRBV15 and TRBJ2-2, with D possibly being TRBD2 (5 bases). The CDR3 has 15 amino acids. The germline gives CDR1 LNHNV, CDR2 YYDKDF (reference sequence). Trimming took off 1 base at V and 0 bases at J, with 6 bases between the two ends. In DNA form, the CDR3 reads TGTGCCACCAGCAGAGGTAGCGCGAACACCGGGGAGCTGTTTTTT. It translates to CATSRGSANTGELFF.

This clone was found a few times. This chain uses TRBV19 with TRBJ1-5; 9 bases fit TRBD1. Trimming removed 7 bases from V and 0 bases from J; junction bases left unmatched: 7. The germline gives CDR1 LNHDA, CDR2 SQIVND (reference sequence). The CDR3 contains 16 residues. This chain's CDR3 is CASTMGQGYSNQPQHF. CDR3 nucleotides: TGTGCCAGTACTATGGGACAGGGATATAGCAATCAGCCCCAGCATTTT.

The rearrangement uses TRBV29-1 and TRBJ2-7, with 7 bases that match TRBD1. From germline, CDR1 is SQVTM and CDR2 ANQGSEA. This CDR3 has 12 residues. V lost 6 bases and J lost 4; bases outside the gene matches: 6. CDR3 in DNA: TGCAGCGTCCGACAGGGAGCTTACGAGCAGTACTTC. The encoded protein is CSVRQGAYEQYF.

This chain uses TRBV7-2 with TRBJ1-2; TRBD1 agrees at 9 bases. Germline V gene lookup returns CDR1 SGHTA and CDR2 FQGNSA. CDR3 size: 14 residues. V lost 3 bases to trimming and J lost 8 bases; unmatched junction nucleotides: 7. CDR3 region: CASSFGQGPGGYTF. The CDR3 nucleotides read TGTGCCAGCAGCTTTGGACAGGGGCCAGGGGGCTACACCTTC.

The chain employs TRBV4-1 and TRBJ1-5; tentatively, D is TRBD1 (6 bases). Germline-derived CDR1 and CDR2 are MGHRA and YSYEKL. Trimming removed 3 bases from V and 1 base from J, with 13 bases in between. The CDR3 runs to 16 residues. The CDR3 loop reads CASSQTRGPSNQPQHF. In DNA, the CDR3 is TGCGCCAGCAGCCAGACCAGGGGACCCAGCAATCAGCCCCAGCATTTT.

V and J are TRBV13 and TRBJ1-3, with 10 nucleotides matching TRBD1. After removal of 5 bases from V and 16 bases from J, the junction contained 11 bases not matched to a gene. Looked up from germline, CDR1 is PRHDT and CDR2 is FYEKMQ (reference sequence). The CDR3 spans 13 residues. The DNA of the CDR3 is TGTGCCAGCAGCCCCCGACAGGGGGCATTCACCTATTTT. It specifies CASSPRQGAFTYF.

V is TRBV5-1 and J is TRBJ2-1, with D possibly being TRBD2 (6 bases). Germline loops: CDR1 SGHRS, CDR2 YFSETQ. The CDR3 runs to 17 residues. V lost 3 bases, J lost 2 bases, and 18 bases lay in between. CDR3 sequence: CASSSQLGGGPYNEQFF. CDR3 sequence (DNA): TGCGCCAGCAGCTCACAATTGGGAGGAGGGCCCTACAATGAGCAGTTCTTC. The full variable domain, its missing parts supplied by reference TRBV5-1 and TRBJ2-1, is KAGVTQTPRYLIKTRGQQVTLSCSPISGHRSVSWYQQTPGQGLQFLFEYFSETQRNKGNFPGRFSGRQFSNSRSEMNVSTLELGDSALYLCASSSQLGGGPYNEQFFGPGTRLTVL.

This chain links TRBV5-6 with TRBJ2-3, with 11 bases identical to TRBD2. Per germline, CDR1 SGHDT and CDR2 YYEEEE. The CDR3 runs 15 residues. J lost 2 bases, V lost 7 bases, and 6 bases had no gene match. The CDR3 DNA reads TGTGCCAGCGCAAGACTAGCGGGGAACACAGATACGCAGTATTTT. It translates to CASARLAGNTDTQYF.

CDR3 region: CASSPHRVGYEQYF. CDR3 DNA sequence: TGTGCCAGCAGCCCCCACAGGGTCGGCTACGAGCAGTACTTC. The chain links TRBV6-5 to TRBJ2-7; tentatively, D is TRBD1 (6 bases). This CDR3 has 14 residues. Germline V gene sequence: CDR1 MNHEY, CDR2 SVGAGI. Trimming cost V 6 bases and J 3 bases, with 15 bases left between them.

The V and J genes are TRBV19 and TRBJ2-3, with 8 bases that match TRBD1. Germline CDR1 and CDR2: LNHDA and SQIVND (reference sequence). V gave up 5 bases and J gave up 1 base; unmatched junction bases: 5. The CDR3 extends over 15 amino acids. In DNA form, the CDR3 reads TGTGCCAGTAGTCAAGGGACAGGACGCACAGATACGCAGTATTTT. It specifies CASSQGTGRTDTQYF.

The chain uses TRBV7-9 and TRBJ1-1; D is unresolved. The CDR3 has 11 amino acids. CDR1 is SEHNR and CDR2 is FQNEAQ in the germline V gene (reference sequence). V was pared by 6 bases and J by 3 bases, with 5 bases between. The CDR3 DNA reads TGTGCCAGCAGTCGGGACACTGAAGCTTTCTTT. This gives the protein CASSRDTEAFF. The full variable domain, completed using reference TRBV7-9 and TRBJ1-1, is DTGVSQNPRHKITKRGQNVTFRCDPISEHNRLYWYRQTLGQGPEFLTYFQNEAQLEKSRLLSDRFSAERPKGSFSTLEIQRTEQGDSAMYLCASSRDTEAFFGQGTRLTVV.

This chain uses TRBV19 with TRBJ1-2, with D unclear. The CDR3 sequence is 14 residues long. Germline V gene data show CDR1 as LNHDA and CDR2 as SQIVND (reference sequence). Trimming pared 7 bases from V and 0 bases from J, leaving 12 bases between. The CDR3 sequence is CASNYPSSNYGYTF. In DNA, the CDR3 is TGTGCCAGTAACTATCCATCCTCTAACTATGGCTACACCTTC.

The chain uses TRBV19 and TRBJ1-5; D uncertain. The V gene's germline CDR1 is LNHDA and CDR2 SQIVND (reference sequence). Trimming pared 3 bases from V and 0 bases from J, leaving 9 bases between. This CDR3 region has 15 residues. CDR3 sequence reads: CASSMAEYSNQPQHF. The CDR3 coding sequence is TGTGCCAGTAGTATGGCAGAATATAGCAATCAGCCCCAGCATTTT.

This clone was detected only a few times. The rearrangement joins TRBV27 to TRBJ2-5, with D possibly TRBD1 on 6 matching bases. The germline V and J ends were trimmed by 2 bases and 5 bases, with 15 bases remaining between them. Germline V lookup: CDR1 MNHEY, CDR2 SMNVEV (reference sequence). The CDR3 has 15 residues. CDR3 in amino acids: CASSLGSHREETQYF. As DNA, the CDR3 is TGTGCCAGCAGTTTAGGTTCTCACAGGGAGGAGACCCAGTACTTC.

This rearrangement joins TRBV25-1 to TRBJ2-2, with D maybe TRBD2 (6 bases). The CDR3 spans 14 residues. CDR1 MGHDK and CDR2 SYGVNS come from the germline V gene. V dropped 3 bases and J dropped 7 bases, with 12 bases sitting between them. The CDR3 region has the DNA TGTGCCAGCAGTGACATCGGGGGTGACGGGGAGCTGTTTTTT. Protein: CASSDIGGDGELFF.

This sequence joins TRBV29-1 and TRBJ2-5; 9 bases line up with TRBD2. CDR3 length: 14 amino acids. Germline V gene data show CDR1 as SQVTM and CDR2 as ANQGSEA. V gave up 7 bases and J gave up 5 bases; unmatched junction bases: 11. The CDR3 nucleotides are TGCAGCGCTGGGACAGCAGGACTAGCGGAGACCCAGTACTTC. It translates to CSAGTAGLAETQYF.

The chain couples TRBV5-6 to TRBJ2-5; TRBD2 is a possible D gene (5 bases). The DNA end is a closer match to TRBJ2-7, so the J assignment may be wrong. CDR1 is SGHDT and CDR2 is YYEEEE in the germline V gene. The CDR3 covers 15 residues. DNA for the CDR3: TGTGCCAGCAGCTTGGTTGGCGGGTTTCCCTACGAGCAGTACTTC. It is translated as CASSLVGGFPYEQYF.